Shown below are 25 T cell receptor beta chains from a single sample sequenced in a study of blood T cell repertoires in COVID-19. Sequencing was performed with immunoSEQ multiplex PCR; in TCRdb, only in-frame clones are kept and a portion is missing. Among 150,000 to 200,000 clones listed, more than 60% were seen once. Sequenced input: peripheral blood. These receptors were collected from a man between 65 and 85 years old with acute or convalescent COVID-19.

The gene calls are TRBV13 and TRBJ1-1; tentative D call: TRBD1 (5 bases). Germline CDR1 reads PRHDT; CDR2 reads FYEKMQ (reference sequence). This CDR3 comprises 15 residues. V lost 2 bases, J lost 1 base, and 11 bases lay in between. The CDR3 DNA follows: TGTGCCAGCAGCTTATTCGGGGGATCGAACACTGAAGCTTTCTTT. It specifies CASSLFGGSNTEAFF.

V usage is TRBV24-1 and J usage is TRBJ2-7, with 7 bases matching TRBD2. Trimming cost V 8 bases and J 0 bases; bases outside gene matches: 3. The germline V gene has CDR1 KGHDR and CDR2 SFDVKD. There are 13 residues in the CDR3. The CDR3 DNA sequence: TGTGCCACCATTTGGGGGGGCTCCTACGAGCAGTACTTC. This gives the protein CATIWGGSYEQYF.

This clone has a handful of counts. The chain uses TRBV5-1 and TRBJ1-4, with D maybe TRBD1 (5 bases). Germline loops: CDR1 SGHRS, CDR2 YFSETQ. Trimming removed 0 bases at V and 5 bases at J, with 20 bases between. The CDR3 loop spans 18 amino acids. This CDR3 is CASSLAPRGHARNEKLFF. The CDR3 DNA reads as TGCGCCAGCAGCTTGGCACCTCGAGGACATGCCCGAAATGAAAAACTGTTTTTT. The whole variable domain, remainder taken from reference TRBV5-1 and TRBJ1-4, is KAGVTQTPRYLIKTRGQQVTLSCSPISGHRSVSWYQQTPGQGLQFLFEYFSETQRNKGNFPGRFSGRQFSNSRSEMNVSTLELGDSALYLCASSLAPRGHARNEKLFFGSGTQLSVL.

This chain joins TRBV19 and TRBJ1-1; D not resolved. CDR3 size: 14 residues. Germline CDR1 reads LNHDA; CDR2 reads SQIVND (reference sequence). The V gene lost 4 bases and the J gene lost 1 base, with 10 bases spanning the gap. This CDR3 is CASSNRVGNTEAFF. CDR3 bases: TGTGCCAGTAGTAACCGGGTCGGGAACACTGAAGCTTTCTTT.

The rearrangement links TRBV27 to TRBJ1-5; no definite D call. With 3 bases removed from V and 1 base from J, the gap between germline ends came to 10 bases. Germline V CDR1 and CDR2: MNHEY, SMNVEV (reference sequence). The CDR3 has 15 residues. The CDR3 sequence is CASSFGQVSNQPQHF. The CDR3 DNA is TGTGCCAGCAGTTTCGGCCAGGTCAGCAATCAGCCCCAGCATTTT.

V and J are TRBV19 and TRBJ1-5, with 8 bases matching TRBD1. Germline lookup yields CDR1 LNHDA and CDR2 SQIVND (reference sequence). V lost 7 bases, J lost 5 bases, and 13 bases stayed unmatched. The length of the CDR3 is 16 residues. The CDR3 protein is CASIAADRGSDQPQHF. The DNA of the CDR3 is TGTGCCAGTATTGCAGCCGACAGGGGTTCAGATCAGCCCCAGCATTTT. The full variable domain, completed using reference TRBV19 and TRBJ1-5, is DGGITQSPKYLFRKEGQNVTLSCEQNLNHDAMYWYRQDPGQGLRLIYYSQIVNDFQKGDIAEGYSVSREKKESFPLTVTSAQKNPTAFYLCASIAADRGSDQPQHFGDGTRLSIL.

The table lists this clone with a count of one. The chain joins TRBV7-2 to TRBJ1-3; the D gene is possibly TRBD1 (6 bases). CDR1 SGHTA and CDR2 FQGNSA come from the germline V gene. The CDR3 has 17 amino acids. The ends were cut back, 0 bases at V and 2 bases at J, with 14 bases in the middle. The CDR3: CASSLARQGTTGNTIYF. The CDR3 DNA reads TGTGCCAGCAGCTTAGCGAGGCAGGGGACCACTGGAAACACCATATATTTT.

Only one count was recorded for this clone. This chain uses TRBV9 with TRBJ1-1; 8 bases are shared with TRBD1. The V gene end was trimmed by 6 bases and the J gene end by 1 base; junction bases not matched to a gene: 5. Germline V gene sequence: CDR1 SGDLS, CDR2 YYNGEE. The CDR3 runs 14 residues. CDR3 in DNA: TGTGCCAGCAAGACAGGGGACACGAACACTGAAGCTTTCTTT. Residues: CASKTGDTNTEAFF.

This clone was recorded many times. The identical CDR3 is also encoded by other nucleotide sequences in the sample. The chain recombines TRBV5-1 with TRBJ2-4, with 13 bases identical to TRBD2. Losses at the gene ends were 2 bases for V and 1 base for J; bases not matched to a gene: 6. This CDR3 has 18 amino acids. CDR1 is SGHRS, CDR2 YFSETQ, per germline. CDR3 region: CASSLLAGGPGAKNIQYF. The CDR3 DNA is TGCGCCAGCAGCTTACTAGCGGGGGGGCCGGGGGCCAAAAACATTCAGTACTTC.

J is TRBJ2-1 and V is TRBV5-8, with 10 nucleotides matching TRBD2. Germline CDR1 is SGHTS and CDR2 is YDEGEE. V shed 3 bases, J shed 5 bases, and the junction held 5 bases outside the gene matches. CDR3 length: 15 amino acids. The CDR3 coding sequence is TGTGCCAGCAGCTCCGGACTAGCGGAGAACAATGAGCAGTTCTTC. It encodes CASSSGLAENNEQFF.

V gene TRBV4-2 combines with J gene TRBJ2-1; D is perhaps TRBD2 (5 bases). Per germline, CDR1 LGHNA and CDR2 YNFKEQ. The CDR3 sequence is 16 residues long. Trimming took off 0 bases at V and 0 bases at J, with 9 bases between the two ends. CDR3 sequence (DNA): TGTGCCAGCAGCCAAGACGAGGGAAGCTCCTACAATGAGCAGTTCTTC. It translates to CASSQDEGSSYNEQFF.

This clone was observed once. The chain recombines TRBV24-1 with TRBJ2-1; possible D gene TRBD1, 6 bases. Germline V CDR1 and CDR2: KGHDR, SFDVKD. Trimming cost V 7 bases and J 0 bases, with 12 bases left between them. The CDR3 is 15 residues long. The DNA of the CDR3 is TGTGCCACCAGGTCTCGGGACACCTCCTACAATGAGCAGTTCTTC. This gives the protein CATRSRDTSYNEQFF.

This chain connects TRBV6-5 to TRBJ1-1; 11 nucleotides align to TRBD1. The junction had 7 bases not matched to a gene; V was cut back by 5 bases and J by 5 bases. The CDR3 extends over 15 amino acids. Germline V gives CDR1 MNHEY, CDR2 SVGAGI. The CDR3 DNA sequence: TGTGCCAGCAGTAACCGGGACAGGGGGTATACTGAAGCTTTCTTT. This encodes CASSNRDRGYTEAFF.

This sequence joins TRBV5-1 and TRBJ2-3; no clear D gene. The CDR3 sequence is 12 residues long. V shed 1 base and J shed 4 bases, with 4 bases lying between them. CDR1 and CDR2 (germline): SGHRS, YFSETQ. The CDR3 protein is CASSLPADTQYF. CDR3 bases: TGCGCCAGCAGCTTGCCAGCAGATACGCAGTATTTT.

This clone was seen a handful of times. The V call is TRBV10-3, the J call TRBJ1-5, with D perhaps TRBD1 (6 bases). In germline, CDR1 is ENHRY, CDR2 SYGVKD. The length of the CDR3 is 15 residues. V was cut by 8 bases and J by 4 bases, with 18 bases left in between. The CDR3 protein is CAISAEDSTNQPQHF. In DNA form, the CDR3 reads TGTGCCATCTCCGCCGAGGACAGCACTAATCAGCCCCAGCATTTT.

The chain's CDR3 is CASSGTTYEQYF. The CDR3 nucleotides are TGTGCCAGCAGTGGGACTACCTACGAGCAGTACTTC. This rearrangement joins TRBV2 to TRBJ2-7; possibly TRBD2 for D (6 bases). Trimming took 4 bases from V and 2 from J, leaving 6 bases between them. This CDR3 spans 12 amino acids. The germline gives CDR1 SNHLY, CDR2 FYNNEI.

Here the CDR3 reads CASSLGTGGATEAFF. As DNA, the CDR3 is TGTGCCAGCAGTTTAGGGACAGGGGGCGCGACTGAAGCTTTCTTT. The chain uses TRBV28 and TRBJ1-1; 12 positions agree with TRBD1. Looked up from germline, CDR1 is MDHEN and CDR2 is SYDVKM. V was clipped by 2 bases and J by 5 bases; unmatched bases: 3. There are 15 residues in the CDR3.

The J gene is TRBJ2-1, the V gene TRBV4-2; 11 bases fit TRBD2. V gave up 0 bases and J gave up 6 bases; unmatched junction bases: 4. CDR1 is LGHNA and CDR2 is YNFKEQ in the germline V gene. The CDR3 has 16 amino acids. Here the CDR3 reads CASSQDFTSGSNEQFF. In DNA form, the CDR3 reads TGTGCCAGCAGCCAAGATTTTACTAGCGGGAGCAATGAGCAGTTCTTC.

The chain has TRBV18 and TRBJ2-2, with 8 bases aligning to TRBD1. Germline values: CDR1 KGHSH, CDR2 LQKENI. V gave up 5 bases and J gave up 5 bases; unmatched junction bases: 10. This CDR3 contains 16 residues. The chain's CDR3 is CASSTMSTGGTGELFF. The CDR3 DNA is TGTGCCAGCTCAACAATGAGTACAGGGGGAACCGGGGAGCTGTTTTTT.

The chain uses TRBV10-1 and TRBJ2-3; 10 bases are a match to TRBD1. Trimming took 5 bases from V and 1 from J; bases not matched to a gene: 3. Germline CDR1 is WNHNN and CDR2 is SYGVQD (reference sequence). The CDR3 runs 15 residues. CDR3 protein: CASSTGTGGTDTQYF. The CDR3 nucleotides are TGCGCCAGCAGTACTGGGACAGGGGGCACAGATACGCAGTATTTT.

This clone is a singleton in its sample. The genes are TRBV12-5 and TRBJ2-4; D unresolved. The CDR3 consists of 14 residues. Trimming took 1 base from V and 7 from J, leaving 11 bases between them. CDR1 is LGHNT, CDR2 FRNRAP, per germline. CDR3 sequence reads: CASGLGSLPNIQYF. The CDR3 nucleotides are TGTGCTAGTGGTTTGGGCAGTCTCCCCAACATTCAGTACTTC.

The rearrangement joins TRBV19 to TRBJ2-1, with 8 nucleotides matching TRBD1. CDR1 LNHDA and CDR2 SQIVND come from the germline V gene (reference sequence). The V segment lost 4 bases and the J segment 7 bases; nucleotides outside the gene matches: 9. The CDR3 totals 15 residues. CDR3 DNA: TGTGCCAGTAGTACCTACAGGGGGAGAGAGAATGAGCAGTTCTTC. Translated, it gives CASSTYRGRENEQFF. The full variable domain, in which reference TRBV19 and TRBJ2-1 provide the parts outside the CDR3, is DGGITQSPKYLFRKEGQNVTLSCEQNLNHDAMYWYRQDPGQGLRLIYYSQIVNDFQKGDIAEGYSVSREKKESFPLTVTSAQKNPTAFYLCASSTYRGRENEQFFGPGTRLTVL.

This clone was detected only once. V gene TRBV5-4 combines with J gene TRBJ2-1; no definite D call. Trimming shortened V by 0 bases and J by 7 bases, and 5 bases separated the two germline ends. This CDR3 comprises 12 residues. Per the germline V gene, CDR1 is SGHNT and CDR2 is YYREEE (reference sequence). In DNA, the CDR3 is TGTGCCAGCAGCTTGGTCGTTAATGAGCAGTTCTTC. Protein product: CASSLVVNEQFF.

The V call is TRBV23-1, the J call TRBJ2-1; TRBD1 agrees at 9 bases. TRBV23-1 carries the ORF label, with uncertain function. This CDR3 spans 17 amino acids. Trimming cost V 3 bases and J 5 bases; bases outside gene matches: 11. The CDR3 DNA reads TGCGCCAGCAGTCATTTCTTGAGGACAGGGGATAACAATGAGCAGTTCTTC. Protein sequence: CASSHFLRTGDNNEQFF.

The chain is built from TRBV6-5 and TRBJ1-5; 8 nucleotides line up with TRBD1. With 6 bases clipped from V and 4 bases from J, the junction kept 5 bases outside the gene matches. This CDR3 is built from 14 residues. The germline CDR1 and CDR2 sequences are MNHEY and SVGAGI. In nucleotides, the CDR3 is TGTGCCAGCAGGACAGGGGTTGCGAATCAGCCCCAGCATTTT. This sequence encodes CASRTGVANQPQHF.